Reported below is one T cell receptor beta chain. Its antigen is undetermined. Germline assignment: CDR1 DFQATT and CDR2 SNEGSKA (reference sequence). This CDR3 has 16 residues. TCRdb reprocessed the 5' RACE reads and reports one entry per CDR3 protein, with no DNA. The table for this sample gives 500,000 to 600,000 distinct CDR3 sequences. This record comes from a study of T cells expressing NK-cell markers. General observations from the study: NKG2C+ dominant clonotypes from over 5 donors made up about 1.0-7.5% of CD8+ T cells. Dominance of the CD3+CD56-NKG2C+ fraction by these clonotypes also held in four donors.

The genes are TRBV20-1 and TRBJ2-3; TCRdb gives TRBD2 as the D gene, but with no DNA this cannot be confirmed. This receptor was taken from a man aged 18 to 30 in good health. The sequenced sample consisted of blood T cells: a sorted CD56 or NKG2C T cell subset, CD4+ or CD8+ T cells, or bulk PBMC T cells (not recorded which). The CDR3 loop is CSARSREGGFADTQYF.